This paragraph covers one T cell receptor (beta chain) sequence. It has no known antigen specificity. No clone much larger than this one lies a single base away; base qualities are absent. CDR1 SQVTM and CDR2 ANQGSEA were looked up in the germline V gene. Counted from cysteine to phenylalanine, this CDR3 has 14 amino acids. Only the CDR3 DNA stays, 42 bases, in frame from base 1. V is clipped by 7 bases and J by 3 bases, and the sequence between their germline boundaries is 16 bases long. These data are taken from a study of T cells in Graves' hyperthyroidism and ophthalmopathy (dated by TCRdb to about 2019). About the investigation overall: A discovery cohort of 95 to 100 patients, about 40 with Graves' ophthalmopathy and 57 with stable Graves' hyperthyroidism, was used to find distinguishing TCR V-J signatures. The paper reports TCR Vbeta CDR3 sequencing of 140 or so peripheral blood samples: some 41 ophthalmopathy, fewer than 80 hyperthyroidism and around 17 progressor patients. Once sampling was done, hyperthyroidism patients were given methimazole at a starting dose of 30 mg daily, whereas ophthalmopathy patients were given high-dose intravenous methylprednisolone. Prospective prediction of ophthalmopathy was tested in an independent validation cohort consisting of roughly 20 hyperthyroidism patients and over 15 patients who later progressed to ophthalmopathy. In roughly six Graves' hyperthyroidism patients, the study also compared T-cell repertoires from thyroid tissue with T-cell repertoires from blood. For training and testing, the roughly 93 patients in the discovery cohort were randomly divided in a 7:3 ratio.

What the work shows at the level of the full study, not this receptor alone: Most expanded thyroid clonotypes (frequency above 0.001) were also found in blood, which suggests that blood repertoires may mirror thyroid immune responses. Sample size was not statistically predetermined, and investigators were not blinded to group allocation. During validation, the model predicted progression to ophthalmopathy a median of approximately 7 months ahead of onset, with around 71% sensitivity and about 75% specificity. Ophthalmopathy was separated from stable hyperthyroidism by a 13 V-J signature model, with about 88% sensitivity and roughly 84% specificity obtained in cross-validation and 80%/75% obtained in testing.

Patients with uncontrolled infections, other autoimmune diseases, pregnancy or lactation were excluded. Diagnoses relied on clinical symptoms, serum thyroxine and TRAb, thyroid ultrasound and orbital computed tomography. Total RNA was extracted with Trizol reagent, and quality was checked on an Agilent 2100 Bioanalyzer. The TCR beta CDR3 regions were amplified from the RNA transcripts. For the first round of RT-PCR on the TCR CDR3, the HTBI primer set was used together with the Qiagen OneStep RT-PCR kit. A second multiplex PCR round built the libraries, followed by size selection and purification. Paired-end sequencing of the libraries was performed with 100 bp reads on an Illumina HiSeq2000. The study's processing was this. Raw data were processed with SOAPnuke, discarding reads with adapters, uncalled bases, mean Phred below 15, or no exact constant-primer or identifier match. High-quality paired reads were merged with COPE v1.2.5, and unique nucleotide sequences were defined as clonotypes. MiTCR v1.1 was used to align clonotypes to the IMGT TRBV, TRBD and TRBJ reference segments. Only V-J combinations with frequency above 0.0001, covering 99% to 99.2% of repertoires, were analysed. A TCS score was defined as the ratio between F50 (clonal expansion) and ExV (chaos), using BLOSUM62-based TCRdist between CDR3 peptides within each V-J. Welch's t-statistics and random forest reduced 500 to 550 V-J features to some 14, which were used in a naive Bayes classifier (R e1071). The similarity between thyroid and blood repertoires was quantified using the Morisita-Horn index. TCRdb applied fastp at Q25 and MiXCR to the public reads, then kept only in-frame beta chains. For every CDR3 protein sequence, its rows merge into one entry that carries the most common genes and DNA. The authors' filters were not applied to this entry. This sample holds about 510,000 distinct CDR3 sequences; 46% were observed only once. About 43% of the sample comes from the top ten.

The rearrangement joined TRBV29-1 to TRBJ1-3; there is no confident call for the D gene. The source is an adult woman with Graves' disease, either hyperthyroidism or ophthalmopathy (not recorded which). Sequencing was done on a sample of peripheral blood or thyroid tissue (not recorded which). CDR3 region: CSASSETFGNTIYF. The nucleotides read TGCAGCGCCAGCAGTGAAACCTTTGGAAACACCATATATTTT.